This entry lists 16 T cell receptor beta chains sequenced from one sample in a study of blood T cells in healthy people across ages (dated by TCRdb to 2015 to 2017). Libraries were built with 5' RACE. TCRdb names Illumina HiSeq 2500 as the instrument used. A second about 6 to 11 cycle PCR used a sample-barcoded 5' primer and a J-beta primer mix. TCRdb applied fastp at Q25 and MiXCR to the public reads, then kept only in-frame beta chains. Identical CDR3 protein sequences are pooled into one entry, listed with their most common genes and DNA. Counted in this sample were roughly 800,000 distinct CDR3 sequences; about 62% of them appeared once. 20% to 25% of the sample rests with the top ten. What was sequenced was blood. The source of these receptors is a man in his thirties or forties in good health.

The chain carries TRBV5-1 and TRBJ2-6, with no clear D. The germline V gene encodes CDR1 SGHRS and CDR2 YFSETQ. The CDR3 has 15 amino acids. The V and J ends lost 4 bases and 3 bases respectively, with 11 bases between them. For the CDR3, the DNA is TGCGCCAGCAGCCTTGCCCCGGGTGGGGCCAACGTCCTGACTTTC. Its protein product is CASSLAPGGANVLTF.

Ten or more counts support this clonotype. V and J are TRBV27 and TRBJ2-1, with D perhaps TRBD1 (6 bases). With 4 bases removed from V and 8 bases from J, the gap between germline ends came to 15 bases. The V gene's germline CDR1 is MNHEY and CDR2 SMNVEV (reference sequence). The CDR3 sequence is 14 residues long. In DNA form, the CDR3 reads TGTGCCAGCAGTTCAACCGGGACATGGGATGAGCAGTTCTTC. Amino acid sequence: CASSSTGTWDEQFF.

The CDR3 here is CASSYIWRGLKETQYF. The CDR3 nucleotides read TGTGCCAGCAGTTACATCTGGAGGGGGTTGAAGGAGACCCAGTACTTC. The chain recombines TRBV6-6 with TRBJ2-5; D is tentatively TRBD1 or TRBD2 (6 bases each). The CDR3 contains 16 residues. V lost 2 bases and J lost 5, with 18 bases in between. Germline CDR1 is MNHNY and CDR2 is SVGAGI (reference sequence).

V is TRBV20-1 and J is TRBJ2-7; possibly TRBD1 for D (6 bases). CDR1 and CDR2 from the germline V gene are DFQATT and SNEGSKA (reference sequence). The CDR3 is 16 amino acids. Between the trimmed V and J ends, which lost 6 bases and 1 base, there was a span of 22 bases. The CDR3 spells CSAEGSPGHSSYEQYF. DNA for the CDR3: TGCAGTGCCGAGGGGAGCCCGGGACATTCATCCTACGAGCAGTACTTC.

The table lists this clonotype with a count of one. In DNA, the CDR3 is TGTGCCAGCAGTTTAGACTCTCCGGGTGGCTACACCTTC. This sequence encodes CASSLDSPGGYTF. The V gene is TRBV12-3 or TRBV12-4, the J gene TRBJ1-2, with D uncertain. V was clipped by 1 base and J by 7 bases, with 10 bases between them. CDR3 length: 13 amino acids.

This clonotype turned up a few times. The chain links TRBV3-1 to TRBJ1-2, with D unresolved. V was trimmed by 1 base and J by 6 bases, leaving 9 bases between them. Germline V CDR1 and CDR2: LGHDT, YNNKEL (reference sequence). The CDR3 length is 13 residues. The DNA for the CDR3 is TGTGCCAGCAGCCAAGGGTGGAAGGATGGCTACACCTTC. This translates into CASSQGWKDGYTF.

The chain recombines TRBV5-1 with TRBJ2-1; 7 positions agree with TRBD2. The germline V gene encodes CDR1 SGHRS and CDR2 YFSETQ. Trimming removed 4 bases from V and 7 bases from J; junction bases left unmatched: 11. This CDR3 comprises 15 residues. The CDR3 reads CASSATGGSQNEQFF. The CDR3 DNA follows: TGCGCCAGCAGCGCTACCGGGGGGAGTCAGAATGAGCAGTTCTTC. The entire variable domain, with the rest obtained from reference TRBV5-1 and TRBJ2-1, is as follows: KAGVTQTPRYLIKTRGQQVTLSCSPISGHRSVSWYQQTPGQGLQFLFEYFSETQRNKGNFPGRFSGRQFSNSRSEMNVSTLELGDSALYLCASSATGGSQNEQFFGPGTRLTVL.

This clonotype was found a few times. The junction shows a germline mismatch at one end, possibly a read error. The CDR3 loop reads CASSLDLSTDTQYF. The CDR3 nucleotides are TGTGCCAGCAGCCTAGACTTAAGCACAGATACGCAGTATTTT. The chain carries TRBV11-2 and TRBJ2-3, with D hard to call. The germline CDR1 and CDR2 sequences are SGHAT and FQNNGV. The CDR3 consists of 14 residues.

This clonotype was found once. The chain joins TRBV5-1 to TRBJ2-7; D not resolved. With 2 bases removed from V and 5 bases from J, the gap between germline ends came to 17 bases. There are 15 residues in the CDR3. CDR1 is SGHRS and CDR2 is YFSETQ in the germline V gene. The DNA of the CDR3 is TGCGCCAGCAGCTTACAAATTTCACAAACCCACGAGCAGTACTTC. Its translation is CASSLQISQTHEQYF. Looking up the rest from reference TRBV5-1 and TRBJ2-7 gives the full variable domain: KAGVTQTPRYLIKTRGQQVTLSCSPISGHRSVSWYQQTPGQGLQFLFEYFSETQRNKGNFPGRFSGRQFSNSRSEMNVSTLELGDSALYLCASSLQISQTHEQYFGPGTRLTVT.

The genes are TRBV27 and TRBJ1-4; tentatively, D is TRBD1 (5 bases). The ends were cut back, 5 bases at V and 7 bases at J, with 14 bases in the middle. CDR3 length: 14 amino acids. The germline gives CDR1 MNHEY, CDR2 SMNVEV (reference sequence). CDR3 sequence reads: CASSPLGEGEKLFF. The CDR3 DNA reads TGTGCCAGCAGTCCCTTGGGGGAGGGTGAAAAACTGTTTTTT.

V usage is TRBV4-2 and J usage is TRBJ2-5; a possible D gene is TRBD1 (5 bases). Per germline, CDR1 LGHNA and CDR2 YNFKEQ. The ends were cut back, 4 bases at V and 1 base at J, with 13 bases in the middle. The CDR3 loop spans 15 amino acids. The CDR3 region is CASSPSGFSQETQYF. CDR3 DNA sequence: TGTGCCAGCAGCCCATCAGGGTTCTCCCAAGAGACCCAGTACTTC.

The J gene is TRBJ2-1, the V gene TRBV21-1. TRBV21-1 constitutes a pseudogene. The CDR3 contains 10 residues. CDR3 nucleotide sequence: TGTGCCAGCAAGTACAATGAGCGGTTCTTC. Translation: CASKYNERFF.

The chain combines TRBV27 with TRBJ2-1; tentatively, D is TRBD2 (6 bases). CDR3 length equals 14 residues. The V end was cut by 4 bases, the J end by 4 bases, with 11 bases between. The germline V gene encodes CDR1 MNHEY and CDR2 SMNVEV (reference sequence). The CDR3 protein is CASSWNSGYNEQFF. The CDR3 nucleotides read TGTGCCAGCAGTTGGAATAGCGGATACAATGAGCAGTTCTTC.

This clonotype appeared a few times. This chain links TRBV7-3 with TRBJ1-1, with TRBD1 as a possible D gene (6 bases). V was shortened by 6 bases and J by 4 bases, with 18 bases between the two germline ends. Germline V gene data show CDR1 as SGHTA and CDR2 as FQGTGA. There are 15 residues in the CDR3. In DNA, the CDR3 is TGTGCCAGCAGTCAAAATTACGGGGGGGCCACTGAAGCTTTCTTT. As protein: CASSQNYGGATEAFF.

The chain recombines TRBV6-2 or TRBV6-3 with TRBJ2-7; 7 bases align to TRBD2. Germline CDR1 and CDR2: MNHEY and SVGEGT. The J segment lost 4 bases and the V segment lost 6 bases, leaving 12 bases of the junction unmatched. This CDR3 region has 15 residues. This CDR3 is CASSPTGGRRYEQYF. In DNA, the CDR3 is TGTGCCAGCAGCCCCACTGGCGGGAGAAGGTACGAGCAGTACTTC.

J is TRBJ2-1 and V is TRBV19; D perhaps matches TRBD2 (5 bases). The CDR3 is 17 amino acids. Germline V CDR1 and CDR2: LNHDA, SQIVND (reference sequence). V lost 5 bases to trimming and J lost 9 bases, with 26 bases between them. DNA of the CDR3: TGTGCCAGTAGTCTGGACGTACTAGTCCGCGGAGTAAGTGAGCAGTTCTTC. It is translated as CASSLDVLVRGVSEQFF.